This record covers a single T cell receptor beta chain. This sample was included in a study of control samples from healthy donors and cancer patients. TCRdb keeps only in-frame clones here, not all; method: immunoSEQ multiplex PCR. The sample has about 100,000 clones; roughly 89% are singletons. Specimen: blood. The receptor was isolated from a man younger than 40 in good health.

As DNA, the CDR3 is TGTGCCAGCAGTTCGACGGGGCCGGGCACCGGGGAGCTGTTTTTT. Translated, it gives CASSSTGPGTGELFF. The J gene is TRBJ2-2, the V gene TRBV6-5; possibly TRBD1 or TRBD2 for D (5 bases each). The V end lost 4 bases, the J end lost 4 bases, and 13 bases lay between the germline ends. The CDR3 covers 15 residues. The V gene's germline CDR1 is MNHEY and CDR2 SVGAGI.